Ten or more counts support the clone carrying this T cell receptor (beta chain). Its antigen is still unknown. The TCR beta CDR3 regions underwent amplification using RNA transcripts as the source. The HTBI primer set was used in a first-round RT-PCR of the TCR CDR3. TCRdb re-called the multiplex PCR reads through MiXCR, storing one row per CDR3 protein. The table has a few hundred thousand distinct CDR3 sequences, 15% to 20% seen once. The data were taken from a study of T cells in Graves' hyperthyroidism and ophthalmopathy. Study outcomes and limitations: Classification by a 13 V-J model distinguished ophthalmopathy from stable hyperthyroidism.

An approximately 10 ml volume of fresh peripheral blood provided the PBMCs. This CDR3 spans 13 amino acids. Germline values: CDR1 SGHAT, CDR2 FQNNGV. With 4 bases removed from V and 0 bases from J, the gap between germline ends came to 7 bases. Sequencing used blood. The TCR was taken from a woman in her 30s with Graves' ophthalmopathy. The chain carries TRBV11-2 and TRBJ2-7; no clear D. The CDR3 nucleotides read TGTGCCAGCAGCTCCCTCAGCTCCTACGAGCAGTACTTC. Translation gives CASSSLSSYEQYF.